This TCR beta chain appears in the sequencing data of a study of T cells in Graves' hyperthyroidism and ophthalmopathy. Study-wide results and limits: In simple terms, a model built on 13 V-J features told ophthalmopathy apart from stable hyperthyroidism. It was a median about 7.1 months before onset that the model predicted ophthalmopathy. Most expanded thyroid clonotypes above 0.001 recurred in blood.

Researchers took RNA transcripts and amplified the TCR beta CDR3 regions from them. An initial round of RT-PCR targeting the TCR CDR3 relied on the HTBI primer set. TCRdb analysed the multiplex PCR reads with MiXCR anew, one entry per CDR3 protein. The sample includes approximately 610,000 distinct CDR3 sequences, 14% to 15% of them seen just once. Extraction of PBMCs used approximately 10 ml of fresh peripheral blood. Concerning this clonotype: Its antigen is not known.

The V gene end was trimmed by 6 bases and the J gene end by 2 bases; junction bases not matched to a gene: 13. This CDR3 is built from 17 residues. The germline CDR1 and CDR2 sequences are KGHSH and LQKENI. This chain connects TRBV18 to TRBJ1-5, with TRBD1 matching 7 bases. The sequenced sample consisted of blood. The receptor was isolated from a middle-aged woman with Graves' ophthalmopathy. CDR3 loop: CASSPELNRGGNQPQHF. CDR3 bases: TGTGCCAGCTCGCCCGAACTCAACAGGGGAGGCAATCAGCCCCAGCATTTT.